This T cell receptor beta chain emerged from a study of T cells in Graves' hyperthyroidism and ophthalmopathy. In the study overall: Specimen type is peripheral blood, collected at initial diagnosis prior to any treatment.

Broader study findings: Most clonotypes that expanded in the thyroid above 0.001 also showed up in blood. Progression to ophthalmopathy was predicted a median of roughly seven months early.

This clonotype has ten or more counts. Its antigen remains unknown. Exclusion of patients followed from uncontrolled infection, other autoimmune disease, pregnancy or lactation. The investigators amplified TCR beta CDR3 regions from RNA transcripts. HTBI primers were employed in a first-round RT-PCR of the TCR CDR3. TCRdb recomputed calls from the multiplex PCR reads with MiXCR, one row per CDR3 protein. The sample lists around 300,000 distinct CDR3 sequences; approximately 14% were seen once. The sequence was collected from a woman in her twenties or thirties with Graves' hyperthyroidism. Sequences were obtained from blood.

The CDR3 DNA follows: TGTGCCAGCAGCTTAAGTTGGATTCGTTCACCCCTCCACTTT. Amino acid sequence: CASSLSWIRSPLHF. This chain joins TRBV11-1 and TRBJ1-6, with no clear D. The CDR3 contains 14 residues. V was shortened by 2 bases and J by 9 bases, with 11 bases between the two germline ends. Germline lookup yields CDR1 SGHAT and CDR2 FQDESV (reference sequence).